This is a list of T cell receptor beta chains from one sample in a study of cytomegalovirus exposure and HLA in healthy donors. Sequenced by immunoSEQ multiplex PCR; TCRdb stores in-frame clones only, minus some. The repertoire holds 150,000 to 200,000 clones, with roughly 80% as singletons. Sequenced sample: PBMCs. The receptors here all came from a human donor in good health. The CDR3 runs from the conserved cysteine through the conserved F or W. A D gene is named only where the DNA matches it firmly. Clone size appears in some rows only: once, few, many, or a class for an expanded clone.

TRBJ2-1	.	TRBV15	.	CATSRDRGGLNEQFF	TGTGCCACCAGCAGAGATAGGGGGGGGCTCAATGAGCAGTTCTTC
TRBJ2-1	many	TRBV4-2	.	CASSQAEGDLNEQFF	TGTGCCAGCAGCCAAGCTGAAGGGGATTTGAATGAGCAGTTCTTC
TRBJ2-7	.	TRBV6-6	.	CASSETYEQYF	TGTGCCAGCTCAGAAACCTACGAGCAGTACTTC
TRBJ1-5	.	TRBV2	.	CASNLVQGNQPQHF	TGTGCCAGCAACCTAGTACAGGGTAATCAGCCCCAGCATTTT
TRBJ2-7	.	TRBV5-4	TRBD2	CASSPKRGGGEQYF	TGTGCCAGCAGCCCTAAGCGGGGGGGCGGCGAGCAGTACTTC
TRBJ2-5	.	TRBV4-1	.	CASSQETAQETQYF	TGCGCCAGCAGCCAAGAGACAGCACAAGAGACCCAGTACTTC
TRBJ2-2	.	TRBV11-2	.	CASSLDAWGESGELFF	TGTGCCAGCAGCTTAGACGCCTGGGGGGAGTCCGGGGAGCTGTTTTTT
TRBJ2-7	.	TRBV12-5	TRBD1	CASGSILDRGGYEQYF	TGTGCTAGTGGTTCAATTTTAGACAGGGGAGGCTACGAGCAGTACTTC
TRBJ1-6	.	TRBV2	.	CASRVRSPLHF	TGTGCCAGCAGGGTTAGATCACCCCTCCACTTT
TRBJ2-1	.	TRBV5-1	TRBD2	CASSGSGGGYNEQFF	TGCGCCAGCAGCGGTAGCGGGGGGGGGTACAATGAGCAGTTCTTC
TRBJ1-2	.	TRBV4-1	TRBD1	CASSNPTGASYGYTF	TGCGCCAGCAGCAACCCGACAGGGGCCAGCTATGGCTACACCTTC
TRBJ2-7	few	TRBV19	TRBD1	CASSRDRRVLDEQYF	TGTGCCAGTAGTCGGGACAGAAGAGTTTTGGACGAGCAGTACTTC
TRBJ2-3	.	TRBV5-4	TRBD2	CASRRTSGGRSTDTQYF	TGTGCCAGCAGGCGGACTAGCGGGGGGCGGAGCACAGATACGCAGTATTTT
TRBJ1-3	.	TRBV5-1	TRBD1	CASSLGDSTGNTIYF	TGCGCCAGCAGCTTGGGGGACAGTACTGGAAACACCATATATTTT
TRBJ2-7	.	TRBV7-8	.	CASSSRQAHSYEQYF	TGTGCCAGCAGCTCCAGACAGGCCCACTCCTACGAGCAGTACTTC
TRBJ2-5	.	TRBV14	TRBD1	CASSQGKGQGTQYF	TGTGCCAGCAGCCAAGGGAAGGGACAGGGGACCCAGTACTTC
TRBJ1-6	.	TRBV9	.	CASSVEVGVTISPLHF	TGTGCCAGCAGCGTAGAGGTAGGGGTAACGATTTCACCCCTCCACTTT